This TCR beta chain derives from a study of blood T cell repertoires in COVID-19. Study-level information: The analysed material was cDNA or gDNA that came from T cells, B-cell-depleted T cells, or PBMCs.

The germline V gene encodes CDR1 SGHVS and CDR2 FQNEAQ. The CDR3 sequence is 17 residues long. V lost 0 bases and J 5 bases, leaving 19 bases between the germline ends. In the authors' methods: Scientists estimated how many nucleated cells there were by amplifying reference gene primers. The data were produced by immunoSEQ multiplex PCR, yet TCRdb's version contains in-frame clones alone and is incomplete. That table furnishes V, J and clone size, whereas the DNA furnished D and trimming. Counted here are about 280,000 clones, around 89% occurring once; the ten biggest clones make up about 4.2%. This chain joins TRBV7-8 and TRBJ1-1; possible D gene TRBD1, 5 bases. This clonotype originated in a man aged 35-49 years with acute or convalescent COVID-19. Sequences were obtained from peripheral blood. The CDR3: CASSLAPGRGLGTEAFF. In nucleotides, the CDR3 is TGTGCCAGCAGCTTAGCGCCGGGGCGGGGGTTAGGGACTGAAGCTTTCTTT.